This TCR beta chain was documented in a study of cytomegalovirus exposure and HLA in healthy donors. The CDR3 has 14 residues. V lost 2 bases, J lost 0 bases, and 7 bases lay in between. CDR1 and CDR2 (germline): SGHRS, YFSETQ. Overall study results and limits: Investigators reported 164 TCR beta chains as tied to cytomegalovirus.

The protocol was immunoSEQ multiplex PCR, while the TCRdb copy is restricted to in-frame clones and leaves out a portion. The data hold fewer than 250,000 clones, with 83% observed a single time. About this clone: The target antigen is unknown.

This TCR derives from a woman aged 18-29 years in good health and CMV-seronegative. Sequences were obtained from PBMCs. This chain uses TRBV5-1 with TRBJ2-3, with a possible D match to TRBD1 (6 bases). The CDR3 DNA follows: TGCGCCAGCAGCTTAGGACAGAGCACAGATACGCAGTATTTT. Its protein product is CASSLGQSTDTQYF.